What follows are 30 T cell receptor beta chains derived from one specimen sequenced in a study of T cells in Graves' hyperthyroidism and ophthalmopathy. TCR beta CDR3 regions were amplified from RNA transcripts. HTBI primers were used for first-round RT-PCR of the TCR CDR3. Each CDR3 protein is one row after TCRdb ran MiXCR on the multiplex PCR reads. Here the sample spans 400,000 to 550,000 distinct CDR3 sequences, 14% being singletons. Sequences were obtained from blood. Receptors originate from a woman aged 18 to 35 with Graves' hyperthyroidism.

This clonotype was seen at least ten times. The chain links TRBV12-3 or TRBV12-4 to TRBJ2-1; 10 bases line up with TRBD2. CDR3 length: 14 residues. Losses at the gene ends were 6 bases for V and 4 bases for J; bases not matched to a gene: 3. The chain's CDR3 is CASRPSGGYNEQFF. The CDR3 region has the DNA TGTGCCAGCAGGCCTAGCGGGGGTTACAATGAGCAGTTCTTC.

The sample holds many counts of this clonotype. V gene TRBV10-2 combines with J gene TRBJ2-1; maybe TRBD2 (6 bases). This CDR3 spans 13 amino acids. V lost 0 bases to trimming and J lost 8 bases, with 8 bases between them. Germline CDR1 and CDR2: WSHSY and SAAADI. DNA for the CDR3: TGCGCCAGCAGTGAGTCGCGGGGCGATGAGCAGTTCTTC. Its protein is CASSESRGDEQFF.

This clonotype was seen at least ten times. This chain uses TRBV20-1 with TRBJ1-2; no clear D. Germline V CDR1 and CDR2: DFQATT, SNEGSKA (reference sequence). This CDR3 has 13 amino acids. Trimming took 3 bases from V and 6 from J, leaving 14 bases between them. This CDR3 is CSASGFYIDGYTF. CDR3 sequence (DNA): TGCAGTGCTAGTGGTTTTTATATCGATGGCTACACCTTC.

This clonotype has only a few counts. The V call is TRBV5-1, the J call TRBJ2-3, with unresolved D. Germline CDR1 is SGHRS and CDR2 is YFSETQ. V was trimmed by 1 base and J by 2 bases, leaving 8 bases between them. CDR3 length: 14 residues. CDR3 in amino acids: CASSLQKFTDTQYF. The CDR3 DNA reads TGCGCCAGCAGCTTGCAGAAGTTCACAGATACGCAGTATTTT.

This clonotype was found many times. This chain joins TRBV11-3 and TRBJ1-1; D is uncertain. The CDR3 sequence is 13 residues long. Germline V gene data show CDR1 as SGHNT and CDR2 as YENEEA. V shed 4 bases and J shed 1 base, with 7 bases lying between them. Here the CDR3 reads CASSSEANTEAFF. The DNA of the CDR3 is TGTGCCAGCAGCTCAGAGGCGAACACTGAAGCTTTCTTT.

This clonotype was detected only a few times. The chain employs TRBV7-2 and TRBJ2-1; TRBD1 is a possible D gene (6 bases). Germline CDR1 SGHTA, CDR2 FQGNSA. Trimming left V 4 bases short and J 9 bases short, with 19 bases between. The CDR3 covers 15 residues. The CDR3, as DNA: TGTGCCAGCAGCTCCCTCCGGGACAAGAGAGCTGAGCAGTTCTTC. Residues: CASSSLRDKRAEQFF.

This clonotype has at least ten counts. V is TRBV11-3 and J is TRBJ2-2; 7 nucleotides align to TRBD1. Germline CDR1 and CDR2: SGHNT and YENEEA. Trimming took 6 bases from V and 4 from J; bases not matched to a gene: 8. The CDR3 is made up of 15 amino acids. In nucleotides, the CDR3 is TGTGCCAGCAGTCCCGGGACAGCATTCACCGGGGAGCTGTTTTTT. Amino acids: CASSPGTAFTGELFF.

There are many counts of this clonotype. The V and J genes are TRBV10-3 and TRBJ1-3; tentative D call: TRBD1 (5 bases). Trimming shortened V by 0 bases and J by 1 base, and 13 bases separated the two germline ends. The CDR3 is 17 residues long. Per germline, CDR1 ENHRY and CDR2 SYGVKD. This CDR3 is CAISESKAGQSGNTIYF. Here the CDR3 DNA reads TGTGCCATCAGTGAGTCTAAGGCGGGGCAATCTGGAAACACCATATATTTT.

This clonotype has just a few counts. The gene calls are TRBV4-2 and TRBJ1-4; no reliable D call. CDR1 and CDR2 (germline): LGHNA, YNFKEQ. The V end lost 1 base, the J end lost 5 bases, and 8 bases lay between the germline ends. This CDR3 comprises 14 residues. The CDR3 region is CASSQVQDNEKLFF. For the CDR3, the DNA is TGTGCCAGCAGCCAAGTTCAGGACAATGAAAAACTGTTTTTT.

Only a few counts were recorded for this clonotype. The CDR3: CASSLLGVSTDTQYF. CDR3 in DNA: TGTGCCAGCAGCTTGCTCGGAGTCAGCACAGATACGCAGTATTTT. The chain employs TRBV9 and TRBJ2-3; no clear D. Trimming pared 4 bases from V and 0 bases from J, leaving 12 bases between. The germline V gene encodes CDR1 SGDLS and CDR2 YYNGEE. The CDR3 has 15 amino acids.

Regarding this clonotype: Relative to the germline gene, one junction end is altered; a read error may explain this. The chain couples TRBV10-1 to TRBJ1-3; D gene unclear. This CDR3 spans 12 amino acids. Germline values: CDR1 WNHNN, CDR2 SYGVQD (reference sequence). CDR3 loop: CAGRHPGNTIYF. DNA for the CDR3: TGCGCCGGCAGACACCCTGGAAACACCATATATTTT.

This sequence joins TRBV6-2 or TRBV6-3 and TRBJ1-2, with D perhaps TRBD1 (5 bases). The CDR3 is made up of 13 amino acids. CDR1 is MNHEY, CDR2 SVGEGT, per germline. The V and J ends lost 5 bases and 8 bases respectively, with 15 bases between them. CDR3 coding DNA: TGTGCCAGCAGTCGTACCGGGACTAGCGGCTACACCTTC. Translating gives CASSRTGTSGYTF.

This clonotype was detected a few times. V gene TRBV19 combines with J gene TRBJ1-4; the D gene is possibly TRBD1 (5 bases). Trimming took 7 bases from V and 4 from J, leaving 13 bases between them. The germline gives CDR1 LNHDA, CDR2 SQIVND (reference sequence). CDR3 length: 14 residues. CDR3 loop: CASNTGAVNEKLFF. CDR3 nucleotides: TGTGCCAGTAATACCGGGGCCGTTAATGAAAAACTGTTTTTT.

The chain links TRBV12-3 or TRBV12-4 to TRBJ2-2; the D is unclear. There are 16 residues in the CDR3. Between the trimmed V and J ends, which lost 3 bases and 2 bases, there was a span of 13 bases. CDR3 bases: TGTGCCAGCAGTTTTCTTTACCAAGCCAACACCGGGGAGCTGTTTTTT. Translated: CASSFLYQANTGELFF.

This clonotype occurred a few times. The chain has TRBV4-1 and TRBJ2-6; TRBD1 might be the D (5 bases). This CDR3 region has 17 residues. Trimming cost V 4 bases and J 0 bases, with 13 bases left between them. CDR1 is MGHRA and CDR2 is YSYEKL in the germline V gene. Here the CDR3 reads CASSPGTGHSGANVLTF. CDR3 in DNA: TGCGCCAGCAGCCCTGGAACAGGCCACTCTGGGGCCAACGTCCTGACTTTC.

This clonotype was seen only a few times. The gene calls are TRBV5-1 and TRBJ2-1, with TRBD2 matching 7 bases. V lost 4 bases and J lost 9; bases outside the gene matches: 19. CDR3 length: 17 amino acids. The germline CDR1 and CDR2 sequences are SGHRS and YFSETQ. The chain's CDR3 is CASSGVLAPTPSAEQFF. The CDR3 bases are TGCGCCAGCAGCGGAGTACTAGCGCCGACCCCCTCAGCTGAGCAGTTCTTC. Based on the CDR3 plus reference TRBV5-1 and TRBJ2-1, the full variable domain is KAGVTQTPRYLIKTRGQQVTLSCSPISGHRSVSWYQQTPGQGLQFLFEYFSETQRNKGNFPGRFSGRQFSNSRSEMNVSTLELGDSALYLCASSGVLAPTPSAEQFFGPGTRLTVL.

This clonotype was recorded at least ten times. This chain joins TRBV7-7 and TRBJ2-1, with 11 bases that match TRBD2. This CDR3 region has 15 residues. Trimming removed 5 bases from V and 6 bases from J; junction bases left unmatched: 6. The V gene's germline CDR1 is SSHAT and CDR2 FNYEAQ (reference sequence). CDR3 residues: CASSPTSGVGNEQFF. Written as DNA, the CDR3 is TGTGCCAGCAGCCCGACTAGCGGGGTCGGCAATGAGCAGTTCTTC.

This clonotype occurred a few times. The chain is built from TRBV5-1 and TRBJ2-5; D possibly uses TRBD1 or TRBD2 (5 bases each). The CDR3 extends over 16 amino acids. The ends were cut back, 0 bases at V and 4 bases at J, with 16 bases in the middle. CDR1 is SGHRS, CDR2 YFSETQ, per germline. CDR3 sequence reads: CASSLDAVGDGETQYF. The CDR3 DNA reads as TGCGCCAGCAGCTTGGACGCGGTTGGGGACGGAGAGACCCAGTACTTC.

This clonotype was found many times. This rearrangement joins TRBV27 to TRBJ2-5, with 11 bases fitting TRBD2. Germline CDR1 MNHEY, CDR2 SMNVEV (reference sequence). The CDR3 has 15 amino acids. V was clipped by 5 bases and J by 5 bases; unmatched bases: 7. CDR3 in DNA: TGTGCCAGCAGTCCGACTAGCGGGATTTTCGAGACCCAGTACTTC. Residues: CASSPTSGIFETQYF.

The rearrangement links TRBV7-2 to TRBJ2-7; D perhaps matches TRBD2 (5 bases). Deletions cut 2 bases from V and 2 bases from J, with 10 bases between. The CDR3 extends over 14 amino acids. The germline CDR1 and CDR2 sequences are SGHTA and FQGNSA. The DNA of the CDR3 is TGTGCCAGCAGCTTAATAGGCGGGCCCTACGAGCAGTACGTC. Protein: CASSLIGGPYEQYV.

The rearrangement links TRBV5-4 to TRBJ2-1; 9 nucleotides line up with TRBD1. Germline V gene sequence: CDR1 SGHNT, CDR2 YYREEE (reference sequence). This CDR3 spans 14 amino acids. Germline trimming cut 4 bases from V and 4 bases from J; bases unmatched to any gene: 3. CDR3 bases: TGTGCCAGCAGCGCGGGGACAGGGTACAATGAGCAGTTCTTC. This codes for CASSAGTGYNEQFF.

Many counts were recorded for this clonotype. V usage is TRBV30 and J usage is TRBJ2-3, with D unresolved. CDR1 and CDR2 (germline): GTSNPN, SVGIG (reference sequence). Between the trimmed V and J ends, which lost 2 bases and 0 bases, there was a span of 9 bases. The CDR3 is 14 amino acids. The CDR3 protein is CAWSKSRSTDTQYF. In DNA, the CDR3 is TGTGCCTGGAGTAAAAGTAGGAGCACAGATACGCAGTATTTT.

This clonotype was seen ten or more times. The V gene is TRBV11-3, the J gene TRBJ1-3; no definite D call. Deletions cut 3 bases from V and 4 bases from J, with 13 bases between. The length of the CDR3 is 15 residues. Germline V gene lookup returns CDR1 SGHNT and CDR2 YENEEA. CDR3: CASSFRRSQGNTIYF. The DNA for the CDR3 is TGTGCCAGCAGCTTCAGGCGCAGCCAGGGAAACACCATATATTTT.

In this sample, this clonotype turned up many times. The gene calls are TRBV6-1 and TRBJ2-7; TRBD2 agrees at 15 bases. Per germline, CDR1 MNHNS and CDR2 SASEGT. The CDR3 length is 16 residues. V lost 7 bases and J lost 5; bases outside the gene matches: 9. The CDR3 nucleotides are TGTGCCAGCACGCGCCCGGGACTAGCGGGAGGCAACGAGCAGTACTTC. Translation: CASTRPGLAGGNEQYF.

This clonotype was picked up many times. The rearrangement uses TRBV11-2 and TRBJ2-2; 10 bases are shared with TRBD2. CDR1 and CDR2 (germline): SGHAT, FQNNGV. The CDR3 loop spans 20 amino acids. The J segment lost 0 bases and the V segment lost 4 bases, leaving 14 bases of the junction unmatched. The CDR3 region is CASSWGGVLAGPSNTGELFF. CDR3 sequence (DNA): TGTGCCAGCAGCTGGGGAGGGGTACTAGCGGGACCATCGAACACCGGGGAGCTGTTTTTT.

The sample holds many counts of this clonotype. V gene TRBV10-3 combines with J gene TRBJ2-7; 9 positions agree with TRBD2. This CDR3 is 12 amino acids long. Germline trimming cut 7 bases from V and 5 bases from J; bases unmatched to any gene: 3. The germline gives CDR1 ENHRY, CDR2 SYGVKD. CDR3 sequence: CAITEREDEQYF. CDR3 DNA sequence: TGTGCCATCACCGAGCGGGAGGACGAGCAGTACTTC.

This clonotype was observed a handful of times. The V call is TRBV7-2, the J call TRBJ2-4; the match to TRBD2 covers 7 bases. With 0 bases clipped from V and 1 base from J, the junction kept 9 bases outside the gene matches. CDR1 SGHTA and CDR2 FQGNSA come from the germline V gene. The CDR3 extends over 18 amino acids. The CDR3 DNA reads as TGTGCCAGCAGCTTAGCGTGGGCGGGGGATTTGGCCAAAAACATTCAGTACTTC. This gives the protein CASSLAWAGDLAKNIQYF.

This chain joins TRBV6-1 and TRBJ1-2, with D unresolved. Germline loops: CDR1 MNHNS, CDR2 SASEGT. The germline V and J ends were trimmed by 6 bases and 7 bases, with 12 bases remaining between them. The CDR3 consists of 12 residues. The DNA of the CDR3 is TGTGCCAGCAGATCCTTGGGAGGTGGCTACACCTTC. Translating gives CASRSLGGGYTF.

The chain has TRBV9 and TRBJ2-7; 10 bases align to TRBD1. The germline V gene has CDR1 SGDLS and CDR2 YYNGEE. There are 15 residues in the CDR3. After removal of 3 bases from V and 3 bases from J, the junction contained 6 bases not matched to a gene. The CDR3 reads CASSAPRTGGYEQYF. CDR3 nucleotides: TGTGCCAGCAGCGCCCCCCGGACAGGGGGCTACGAGCAGTACTTC.

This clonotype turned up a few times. CDR3 sequence reads: CASTSGGDEQYF. In DNA form, the CDR3 reads TGTGCCAGCACCTCGGGGGGCGACGAGCAGTACTTC. The chain has TRBV19 and TRBJ2-7; D might be TRBD2 (7 bases). The CDR3 is made up of 12 amino acids. Between the trimmed V and J ends, which lost 9 bases and 5 bases, there was a span of 14 bases. Germline V gives CDR1 LNHDA, CDR2 SQIVND (reference sequence). Drawing the rest from reference TRBV19 and TRBJ2-7, the complete variable domain is DGGITQSPKYLFRKEGQNVTLSCEQNLNHDAMYWYRQDPGQGLRLIYYSQIVNDFQKGDIAEGYSVSREKKESFPLTVTSAQKNPTAFYLCASTSGGDEQYFGPGTRLTVT.